This entry is about one T cell receptor (beta chain). Its antigen remains unknown. The sample comes from a study of T cell responses to AZD1222 COVID-19 vaccine. The overall study: Second-dose timings of about 4 or about 12 weeks were pooled.

The protocol was immunoSEQ multiplex PCR, while the TCRdb copy is restricted to in-frame clones and leaves out a portion. The table records more than 110,000 clones, roughly nine tenths of them present only once. CDR1 is MNHNY, CDR2 SVGAGI, per germline (reference sequence). Trimming took 5 bases from V and 0 from J, leaving 10 bases between them. The CDR3 loop spans 14 amino acids. Findings and limits, study-wide: White British ancestry dominated among donors, who included more females, and clonal diversity was possibly underestimated. There were repertoire samples only from the period after the peak T cell response. The study found Spike-specific TCR breadth and depth rose after two AZD1222 doses.

This receptor was obtained from an adult in good health. Sequenced material: peripheral blood, taken on day 0 of AZD1222 vaccination. The chain uses TRBV6-6 and TRBJ1-1; D perhaps matches TRBD1 (6 bases). CDR3 bases: TGTGCCAGCAGTGATACAGGGATGAACACTGAAGCTTTCTTT. It yields the protein CASSDTGMNTEAFF.